The next 11 T cell receptor beta chains were all read from a single sample in a study of blood T cell repertoires in COVID-19. TCRdb's table, derived via immunoSEQ multiplex PCR, lists solely in-frame clones and lacks some. The sample has about 60,000 clones; approximately 85% are singletons. Sequenced sample: peripheral blood. The receptors were gathered from a human donor in a cohort sampled during active COVID-19.

The rearrangement joins TRBV3-1 (or the pseudogene TRBV3-2) to TRBJ2-6, with 12 bases that match TRBD1. CDR1 is LGHDT and CDR2 is YNNKEL in the germline V gene (reference sequence). CDR3 length: 19 amino acids. The ends lost 2 bases at V and 2 bases at J; junction bases unmatched: 7. CDR3 DNA sequence: TGTGCCAGCAGCCAAAGGACCGGGACAGGGGGCACTGGGGCCAACGTCCTGACTTTC. It specifies CASSQRTGTGGTGANVLTF.

CDR3 loop: CASSYSTGSSGNTIYF. CDR3 nucleotides: TGTGCCAGCAGTTACTCGACAGGGTCCTCTGGAAACACCATATATTTT. The V gene is TRBV6-5, the J gene TRBJ1-3; TRBD1 matches 7 bases. CDR1 MNHEY and CDR2 SVGAGI come from the germline V gene. The CDR3 totals 16 residues. The junction had 2 bases not matched to a gene; V was cut back by 0 bases and J by 0 bases.

The chain has TRBV10-3 and TRBJ2-1; D gene uncertain. V gave up 3 bases and J gave up 9 bases, with 12 bases separating them. Germline-derived CDR1 and CDR2 are ENHRY and SYGVKD. This CDR3 has 13 amino acids. The CDR3 DNA follows: TGTGCCATCAGTGACGCCCGTTGGAGTGAGCAGTTCTTC. Translated: CAISDARWSEQFF.

This clone was observed a handful of times. This rearrangement joins TRBV7-2 to TRBJ2-3; 8 bases fit TRBD2. V lost 0 bases to trimming and J lost 1 base; unmatched junction nucleotides: 12. The CDR3 is made up of 19 amino acids. From germline, CDR1 is SGHTA and CDR2 FQGNSA. The CDR3 protein is CASSLALAGGTHGTDTQYF. CDR3 nucleotides: TGTGCCAGCAGCTTAGCGCTGGCGGGGGGAACGCACGGCACAGATACGCAGTATTTT.

This clone has a single count. This chain uses TRBV3-1 (or the pseudogene TRBV3-2) with TRBJ2-1; D might be TRBD2 (5 bases). Germline loops: CDR1 LGHDT, CDR2 YNNKEL (reference sequence). The ends were cut back, 1 base at V and 9 bases at J, with 16 bases in the middle. This CDR3 contains 15 residues. CDR3: CASSQGSGLGTEQFF. The CDR3 DNA sequence: TGTGCCAGCAGCCAAGGGTCGGGGTTGGGCACTGAGCAGTTCTTC.

This clone has only a few counts. The CDR3 sequence is CASRPPGQVSTEAFF. The CDR3 DNA follows: TGTGCCAGCAGACCCCCGGGACAAGTAAGCACTGAAGCTTTCTTT. V and J are TRBV6-5 and TRBJ1-1; a possible D gene is TRBD1 (6 bases). Germline CDR1 is MNHEY and CDR2 is SVGAGI. The ends were cut back, 6 bases at V and 4 bases at J, with 18 bases in the middle. The CDR3 runs to 15 residues.

The V call is TRBV11-3, the J call TRBJ2-7; TRBD1 aligns across 7 bases. Germline V gene data show CDR1 as SGHNT and CDR2 as YENEEA. Germline trimming cut 1 base from V and 2 bases from J; bases unmatched to any gene: 2. The CDR3 spans 14 residues. The CDR3 spells CASSLGDSTYEQYF. The DNA for the CDR3 is TGTGCCAGCAGCTTAGGGGACAGTACCTACGAGCAGTACTTC.

The chain has TRBV6-5 and TRBJ2-7; D possibly corresponds to TRBD1 (5 bases). CDR3 length: 11 residues. The germline V gene encodes CDR1 MNHEY and CDR2 SVGAGI. Trimming stripped 5 bases from V and 7 bases from J, with 9 bases between. The DNA of the CDR3 is TGTGCCAGCAGTATCCAGGGTGAGCAGTACTTC. Translating gives CASSIQGEQYF.

This clone has just one count. The genes are TRBV3-1 (or the pseudogene TRBV3-2) and TRBJ1-4; a possible D gene is TRBD1 (5 bases). CDR1 and CDR2 from the germline V gene are LGHDT and YNNKEL (reference sequence). The ends were cut back, 4 bases at V and 0 bases at J, with 18 bases in the middle. This CDR3 contains 18 residues. The CDR3 is CASSPQLGQPATNEKLFF. Written as DNA, the CDR3 is TGTGCCAGCAGCCCGCAACTCGGACAACCCGCAACTAATGAAAAACTGTTTTTT.

Concerning this clone itself: It is unclear where the CDR3 begins or ends on the DNA, so no DNA is shown, and the CDR3 is as TCRdb lists it. The chain has TRBV12-1 and TRBJ2-7; the table assigns TRBD1, which was not confirmed against the DNA. TRBV12-1 constitutes a pseudogene. The CDR3 spans 19 residues, counting both ends. The CDR3 sequence is CASRHRDAYPRRYWCEQYF.

The CDR3 sequence is CASGLGTASTEAFF. For the CDR3, the DNA is TGTGCTAGTGGTCTTGGGACAGCCTCCACTGAAGCTTTCTTT. V is TRBV12-5 and J is TRBJ1-1, with 7 bases aligning to TRBD1. Germline CDR1 LGHNT, CDR2 FRNRAP. The length of the CDR3 is 14 residues. V gave up 5 bases and J gave up 4 bases; unmatched junction bases: 7.